The present T cell receptor beta chain was sequenced within a study of T cells after posttransplantation cyclophosphamide. Produced via immunoSEQ multiplex PCR; TCRdb's table is partial and in-frame only. The table has about 11,000 clones, about 95% seen once. Sequenced input: naive CD8+ T cells sorted from PBMCs. This clonotype originated in a man aged 25 to 45 in good health and a related stem cell transplant donor.

The CDR3 bases are TGTGCCAGTAAGTCCGGGATCGCAGATACGCAGTATTTT. As protein: CASKSGIADTQYF. The gene calls are TRBV19 and TRBJ2-3, with D perhaps matching TRBD2 (5 bases). Between the trimmed V and J ends, which lost 7 bases and 4 bases, there was a span of 12 bases. Germline values: CDR1 LNHDA, CDR2 SQIVND (reference sequence). The CDR3 runs 13 residues.